A selection of T cell receptor beta chains follows, all from one sample in a study of shared clonotypes between healthy human individuals. Data came from immunoSEQ multiplex PCR; TCRdb stores just in-frame clones and leaves some out. The data contain about 2 million clones, about 95% of them singletons. The sequencing input was naive CD8+ T cells sorted from blood. These receptors all come from a man aged 18 to 29 in good health. Both conserved end residues are part of each CDR3. Fields, in order: D gene, V gene, J gene, clone size, CDR3 DNA, CDR3 protein. A D gene is named only where the DNA matches it firmly. Clone size appears in some rows only: once, few, many, or a class for an expanded clone.

D: -
V: TRBV4-1
J: TRBJ1-6
size: -
DNA: TGCGCCAGCAGCCAGGTTCCGGGACGTGATGATTCACCCCTCCACTTT
CDR3: CASSQVPGRDDSPLHF

D: TRBD2
V: TRBV6-6
J: TRBJ2-1
size: -
DNA: TGTGCCAGCAGTAATCAATTTTCCGGGACTAGCGGAGAGCAGTTCTTC
CDR3: CASSNQFSGTSGEQFF

D: -
V: TRBV6-4
J: TRBJ2-7
size: -
DNA: TGTGCCAGCAGTACCCGAGGATTCTACGAGCAGTACTTC
CDR3: CASSTRGFYEQYF

D: -
V: TRBV30
J: TRBJ1-2
size: -
DNA: TGTGCCTGGGTTACTATTAACTATGGCTACACCTTC
CDR3: CAWVTINYGYTF

D: -
V: TRBV11-2
J: TRBJ2-7
size: -
DNA: TGTGCCAGCAGCCGCCCTGACTCCTACGAGCAGTACTTC
CDR3: CASSRPDSYEQYF

D: TRBD2
V: TRBV19
J: TRBJ2-1
size: -
DNA: TGTGCCAGTAGTATAATCCTAGCGGGGTACAATGAGCAGTTCTTC
CDR3: CASSIILAGYNEQFF

D: TRBD2
V: TRBV6-6
J: TRBJ2-2
size: -
DNA: TGTGCCAGCAGTTACACCGCGGGGGGGGACGGGGAGCTGTTTTTT
CDR3: CASSYTAGGDGELFF

D: -
V: TRBV10-1
J: TRBJ1-2
size: -
DNA: TGCGCCAGCAGTGAGTCGATTTCGCGGGCAGGGTACTATGGCTACACCTTC
CDR3: CASSESISRAGYYGYTF

D: -
V: TRBV19
J: TRBJ1-1
size: few
DNA: TGTGCCAGTAGCTGGGGGAACACTGAAGCTTTCTTT
CDR3: CASSWGNTEAFF

D: -
V: TRBV25-1
J: TRBJ2-7
size: -
DNA: TGTGCCAGCAGTGGTCACTACGAGCAGTACTTC
CDR3: CASSGHYEQYF

D: TRBD1
V: TRBV2
J: TRBJ1-1
size: -
DNA: TGTGCCAGCTCCCCAGGGGGGGGTATGAACACTGAAGCTTTCTTT
CDR3: CASSPGGGMNTEAFF

D: -
V: TRBV6-6
J: TRBJ2-7
size: -
DNA: TGTGCCAGCACCTCCGGGGACACCCGCCCTGACTACGAGCAGTACTTC
CDR3: CASTSGDTRPDYEQYF

D: -
V: TRBV10-3
J: TRBJ2-3
size: -
DNA: TGTGCCATCAGGGGGCCAGATACTAGTACAGATACGCAGTATTTT
CDR3: CAIRGPDTSTDTQYF

D: TRBD2
V: TRBV2
J: TRBJ2-1
size: -
DNA: TGTGCCAGCAGTGGGACTAGCTCGGTCTTC
CDR3: CASSGTSSVF

D: -
V: TRBV5-5
J: TRBJ1-5
size: -
DNA: TGTGCCAGCACCACAGACGGCAATCAGCCCCAGCATTTT
CDR3: CASTTDGNQPQHF

D: -
V: TRBV28
J: TRBJ1-1
size: -
DNA: TGTGCCAACTCCGACCCCCGGGGGGTGGACACTGAAGCTTTCTTT
CDR3: CANSDPRGVDTEAFF

D: -
V: TRBV28
J: TRBJ2-7
size: -
DNA: TGTGCCAGCAGTCTGCGACACGAGCAGTACTTC
CDR3: CASSLRHEQYF

D: -
V: TRBV21-1
J: TRBJ2-3
size: -
DNA: TGTGCCAGCAGCTTAGGGACTAGCGGGGGTACAGATACGCAGTATTTT
CDR3: CASSLGTSGGTDTQYF

D: -
V: TRBV27
J: TRBJ1-5
size: -
DNA: TGTGCCAGCAGTTGGACAGCCCTCAATCAGCCCCAGCATTTT
CDR3: CASSWTALNQPQHF

D: TRBD1
V: TRBV9
J: TRBJ2-1
size: -
DNA: TGTGCCAGTTCTGGGACAGGGGCGGATGAGCAGTTCTTC
CDR3: CASSGTGADEQFF

D: -
V: TRBV10-3
J: TRBJ2-2
size: -
DNA: TGTGCCATCAGTGACATAGGAGTGGACACCGGGGAGCTGTTTTTT
CDR3: CAISDIGVDTGELFF

D: -
V: TRBV6-5
J: TRBJ1-1
size: -
DNA: TGTGCCAGCAGTACTAAAGAGAAGTCGAACACTGAAGCTTTCTTT
CDR3: CASSTKEKSNTEAFF

D: -
V: TRBV27
J: TRBJ1-5
size: -
DNA: TGTGCCAGCAGTTTATCATGGGGGGAACGCAATCAGCCCCAGCATTTT
CDR3: CASSLSWGERNQPQHF

D: TRBD1
V: TRBV27
J: TRBJ1-2
size: -
DNA: TGTGCCAGCCCTACAGGGGAAGGCTACACCTTC
CDR3: CASPTGEGYTF

D: -
V: TRBV2
J: TRBJ1-3
size: -
DNA: TGTGCCAGCGGCTATGGAAACACCATATATTTT
CDR3: CASGYGNTIYF

D: TRBD1
V: TRBV5-1
J: TRBJ1-2
size: -
DNA: TGCGCCAGCAGCCGACCGGGGACAGGGTACGGCTACACCTTC
CDR3: CASSRPGTGYGYTF